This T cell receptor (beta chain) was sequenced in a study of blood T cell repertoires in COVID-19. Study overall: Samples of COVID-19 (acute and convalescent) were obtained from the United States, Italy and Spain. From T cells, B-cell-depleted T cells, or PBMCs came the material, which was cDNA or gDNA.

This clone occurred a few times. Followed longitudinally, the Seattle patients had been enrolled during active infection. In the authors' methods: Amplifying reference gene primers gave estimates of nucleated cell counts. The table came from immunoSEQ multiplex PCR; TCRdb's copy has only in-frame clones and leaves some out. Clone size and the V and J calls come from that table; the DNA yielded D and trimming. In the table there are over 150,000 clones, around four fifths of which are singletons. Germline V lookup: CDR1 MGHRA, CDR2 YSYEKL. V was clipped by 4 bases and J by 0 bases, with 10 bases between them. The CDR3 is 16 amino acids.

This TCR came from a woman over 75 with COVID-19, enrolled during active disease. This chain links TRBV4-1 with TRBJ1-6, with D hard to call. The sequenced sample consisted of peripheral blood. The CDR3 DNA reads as TGCGCCAGCAGCCCGGCGGAGAGCTCCTATAATTCACCCCTCCACTTT. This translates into CASSPAESSYNSPLHF.